What follows are 9 T cell receptor beta chains derived from one specimen sequenced in a study of blood T cell repertoires in COVID-19 (TCRdb year 2020). The library was made by the immunoSEQ multiplex PCR assay. TCRdb took this table from immuneACCESS and kept in-frame rearrangements with V and J called. Such tables lack part of the clones; where checked against another copy, unresolved V genes explain under half of the gap, and the rest is unexplained. For this sample there are about 180,000 clones; 80% to 90% appear just once. 7.5% to 10% of the sample is in the top ten clones. Sequenced sample: peripheral blood. All receptors come from a man aged 45-65 years with active or convalescent COVID-19.

CDR3 nucleotides: TGTGCCAGTAGTATCTCCCATCGGCAGGGGGCCTATGGCTACACCTTC. It yields the protein CASSISHRQGAYGYTF. The chain links TRBV19 to TRBJ1-2; 8 bases are a match to TRBD1. Germline values: CDR1 LNHDA, CDR2 SQIVND (reference sequence). The CDR3 has 16 amino acids. V shed 3 bases and J 4 bases; nucleotides not matched to a gene: 10.

The chain recombines TRBV12-2 with TRBJ1-6; the D call TRBD1 from the table was never checked on the DNA. TRBV12-2 is recorded as a pseudogene. The length of the CDR3 is 15 residues. CDR3: CASRGPQGNNSPLHF. The CDR3 DNA sequence: TGTGCAAGTCGCGGGCCACAGGGAAATAATTCACCCCTCCACTTT.

This chain uses TRBV6-2 or TRBV6-3 with TRBJ2-1, with D possibly matching TRBD1 (5 bases). Germline loops: CDR1 MNHEY, CDR2 SVGEGT. The CDR3 totals 14 residues. V gave up 2 bases and J gave up 2 bases, with 7 bases separating them. CDR3 nucleotides: TGTGCCAGCAGTTACCAGGGTCCCTACAATGAGCAGTTCTTC. This gives the protein CASSYQGPYNEQFF.

This rearrangement joins TRBV4-1 to TRBJ2-5; perhaps TRBD2 as D (6 bases). Trimming took off 2 bases at V and 2 bases at J, with 15 bases between the two ends. Germline CDR1 MGHRA, CDR2 YSYEKL. This CDR3 comprises 16 residues. Here the CDR3 reads CASSQPLRGRQETQYF. For the CDR3, the DNA is TGCGCCAGCAGCCAACCCCTCCGGGGGAGACAAGAGACCCAGTACTTC.

The V gene is TRBV29-1, the J gene TRBJ2-3, with 9 bases fitting TRBD2. This CDR3 contains 14 residues. V shed 8 bases, J shed 5 bases, and the junction held 11 bases outside the gene matches. Per the germline V gene, CDR1 is SQVTM and CDR2 is ANQGSEA. CDR3 bases: TGCAGCACAGAGAGCGGGGGGCCAGGAGATACGCAGTATTTT. It encodes CSTESGGPGDTQYF.

This clone was seen once. The J gene is TRBJ1-2, the V gene TRBV5-1, with D perhaps TRBD1 (6 bases). CDR1 is SGHRS, CDR2 YFSETQ, per germline. The CDR3 covers 14 residues. The V and J ends lost 0 bases and 4 bases respectively, with 10 bases between them. This CDR3 reads CASSLEQGRYGYTF. DNA of the CDR3: TGCGCCAGCAGCTTGGAACAGGGACGCTATGGCTACACCTTC.

V usage is TRBV7-3 and J usage is TRBJ2-1; 7 bases line up with TRBD2. V dropped 5 bases and J dropped 0; count of bases not matched to a gene: 7. Looked up from germline, CDR1 is SGHTA and CDR2 is FQGTGA. The CDR3 consists of 16 residues. The CDR3 nucleotides are TGTGCCAGCAGCCCCCATGGCGGGAGCTCCTACAATGAGCAGTTCTTC. As protein: CASSPHGGSSYNEQFF.

The rearrangement uses TRBV4-3 and TRBJ1-4; D may be TRBD1 (5 bases). The V gene lost 0 bases and the J gene lost 7 bases, with 12 bases spanning the gap. The CDR3 loop spans 15 amino acids. The germline V gene has CDR1 LGHNA and CDR2 YSLEER. CDR3 nucleotide sequence: TGCGCCAGCAGCCAAGATAGCAGGGAAGGTGAAAAACTGTTTTTT. Protein: CASSQDSREGEKLFF.

The chain recombines TRBV12-3 or TRBV12-4 with TRBJ2-5, with TRBD1 matching over 8 bases. Unmatched junction bases numbered 4, after V lost 6 bases and J lost 4 bases. There are 13 residues in the CDR3. CDR3 sequence reads: CASRQGAGETQYF. CDR3 DNA sequence: TGTGCCAGCAGGCAGGGGGCAGGAGAGACCCAGTACTTC.